These T cell receptor beta chains were read from a single sample in a study of identifying expanded T cells in peripheral blood. The table came from immunoSEQ multiplex PCR; TCRdb's copy has only in-frame clones and leaves some out. Among some 100,000 clones, 88% were seen once, and the ten largest hold about 8.6%. The sequenced sample consisted of blood. These receptors were taken from a person aged 18 to 75 in good health. CDR3s include the opening cysteine and the closing phenylalanine or tryptophan. The D gene is left open where the match is weak. A clone size is listed for some rows: how often the clone was seen (once, few, many), or a class if it is expanded.

TRBJ2-3 once TRBV7-6 TRBD2 TGTGCCAGCAGCTTAATACCGGTTCTAGCGGGAGGGCCAGGCACAGATACGCAGTATTTT CASSLIPVLAGGPGTDTQYF
TRBJ2-1 NA TRBV2 NA TGTGCCAGCAGGGCCTACAATGAGCAGTTCTTC CASRAYNEQFF
TRBJ2-7 NA TRBV4-3 NA TGCGCCAGCAGCCAATCCCTAACTAGGCCTTACGAGCAGTACTTC CASSQSLTRPYEQYF
TRBJ1-3 NA TRBV7-2 NA TGTGCCAGCAGCTTGGAGAGAGCCGGAAACACCATATATTTT CASSLERAGNTIYF
TRBJ1-2 NA TRBV29-1 NA TGCAGCGTTGATAGGGGGTGGTTGGGCTACACCTTC CSVDRGWLGYTF
TRBJ2-1 NA TRBV7-9 TRBD1 TGTGCCAGCAGGAAAATCGGGACAGCCTACAATGAGCAGTTCTTC CASRKIGTAYNEQFF
TRBJ2-1 NA TRBV4-2 NA TGTGCCAGCAGCCAACGGCGGGTCGATGAGCAGTTCTTC CASSQRRVDEQFF
TRBJ1-1 NA TRBV19 TRBD1 TGTGCCAGTAGTCCGGGACAGGGGATAGGCAACACTGAAGCTTTCTTT CASSPGQGIGNTEAFF
TRBJ1-5 few TRBV7-9 NA TGTGCCAGCAGCTTAATTACGGGACAGCCCCAGCATTTT CASSLITGQPQHF
TRBJ2-7 NA TRBV7-3 TRBD2 TGTGCCAGCAGCTCAGGATTAGCGGGCACTAATGGGTACGAGCAGTACTTC CASSSGLAGTNGYEQYF
TRBJ2-1 NA TRBV7-9 TRBD2 TGTGCCAGCAGCCTACTAGCGGGAGGATTCGAGCAGTTCTTC CASSLLAGGFEQFF
TRBJ2-3 NA TRBV7-8 NA TGTGCCAGCAGCCCCCCTGTAGGTACGCAGTATTTT CASSPPVGTQYF
TRBJ1-3 few TRBV6-5 NA TGTGCCAGCATGAGGCAGGGCTCTGGAAACACCATATATTTT CASMRQGSGNTIYF
TRBJ2-7 once TRBV27 NA TGTGCCAGCATGAAAGGGACGGGGGTCTCCTACGAGCAGTACTTC CASMKGTGVSYEQYF
TRBJ1-2 NA TRBV6-4 NA TGTGCCAGCATGGAAAGGGAGGGGCGCATGATCTATGGCTACACCTTC CASMEREGRMIYGYTF
TRBJ2-3 NA TRBV7-3 NA TGTGCCAGCAGCTCGGAACTTTGGCATACGCAGTATTTT CASSSELWHTQYF
TRBJ2-3 NA TRBV2 TRBD1 TGTGCCAGCAGTCGTCAGACAGGGGGAGATACGCAGTATTTT CASSRQTGGDTQYF
TRBJ2-7 NA TRBV27 TRBD2 TGTGCCAGCTTCGGACTAGCGGGTTCCTACGAGCAGTACTTC CASFGLAGSYEQYF
TRBJ2-3 NA TRBV7-2 NA TGTGCCAGCAGCCCTCAGGGGTATGGTGCAGATACGCAGTATTTT CASSPQGYGADTQYF
TRBJ2-7 NA TRBV19 TRBD1 TGTGCCAGTAGTACCCAGACAGGGGGCCCCATCTCCTACGAGCAGTACTTC CASSTQTGGPISYEQYF
TRBJ1-4 NA TRBV4-1 NA TGCGCCAGCAGCCAAGATCCCCTGGCTCTGAGGGAAGGGGGTGAAAAACTGTTTTTT CASSQDPLALREGGEKLFF
TRBJ2-3 NA TRBV11-3 NA TGTGCCAGCAGCCCTTCTCCCGGCACAGATACGCAGTATTTT CASSPSPGTDTQYF
TRBJ2-2 NA TRBV2 NA TGTGCCAGCCCGGATTCGAACACCGGGGAGCTGTTTTTT CASPDSNTGELFF
TRBJ1-1 NA TRBV28 NA TGTGCCAGCAGTTTACTGGCAGGGGCACACACTGAAGCTTTCTTT CASSLLAGAHTEAFF
TRBJ1-4 NA TRBV5-8 NA TGTGCCAGCCGGATCCAACAAGGGGCTGAAAAACTGTTTTTT CASRIQQGAEKLFF
TRBJ2-5 NA TRBV6-5 TRBD1 TGTGCCAGCAGGTGGTCGGACAGGGGAGAGACCCAGTACTTC CASRWSDRGETQYF
TRBJ1-6 once TRBV7-9 NA TGTGCCAGCAGCACTGGAACAGCCGCCTATAATTCACCCCTCCACTTT CASSTGTAAYNSPLHF